What follows are 6 T cell receptor beta chains derived from one specimen sequenced in a study of breast tumors, draining lymph nodes, adjacent tissues. MiXCR, applied by TCRdb to the multiplex PCR reads, yields one record per CDR3 protein. The sample shows about 130,000 distinct CDR3 sequences, over 20% of them seen only once. The lymph nodes were axillary draining lymph nodes from breast cancer patients. The sample taken for sequencing was axillary lymph node tissue. The origin of the receptors is a female donor with breast cancer. Some clones in this sample may be carry-over from other donors' samples.

This clonotype has a count of ten or more. The chain links TRBV19 to TRBJ2-3, with 8 positions matching TRBD2. With 10 bases clipped from V and 2 bases from J, the junction kept 14 bases outside the gene matches. The CDR3 extends over 16 amino acids. CDR1 is LNHDA, CDR2 SQIVND, per germline (reference sequence). The CDR3 region has the DNA TGTGCCACTAGAGCAACCGGGACTAGGATCACAGATACGCAGTATTTT. It yields the protein CATRATGTRITDTQYF.

This clonotype was detected many times. The V and J genes are TRBV5-1 and TRBJ2-7, with 14 bases lining up with TRBD2. The CDR3 is made up of 16 amino acids. Germline loops: CDR1 SGHRS, CDR2 YFSETQ. Unmatched junction bases numbered 4, after V lost 1 base and J lost 4 bases. CDR3 coding DNA: TGCGCCAGCAGCTTGAGACTAGCGGGAGGGCCGTACGAGCAGTACTTC. Protein sequence: CASSLRLAGGPYEQYF.

This clonotype was seen just once. A much larger clone differs by one base, so this may be a read error. The final CDR3 position lacks the conserved phenylalanine or tryptophan, pointing to a likely read error. This sequence joins TRBV4-1 and TRBJ1-4; D is uncertain. The CDR3 sequence is 12 residues long. V shed 0 bases and J shed 8 bases, with 4 bases lying between them. Per the germline V gene, CDR1 is MGHRA and CDR2 is YSYEKL. The CDR3 sequence: CASSQEGEKLFS. The DNA of the CDR3 is TGCGCCAGCAGCCAAGAGGGAGAAAAACTGTTTTCT.

This clonotype was seen ten or more times. The CDR3 nucleotides read TGTGCCAGCAGCTTAGGGGCGGGAGGCTACGAGCAGTACTTC. Its translation: CASSLGAGGYEQYF. The V gene is TRBV13, the J gene TRBJ2-7; 8 nucleotides align to TRBD2. There are 14 residues in the CDR3. Per the germline V gene, CDR1 is PRHDT and CDR2 is FYEKMQ (reference sequence). After removal of 0 bases from V and 3 bases from J, the junction contained 1 base not matched to a gene.

This clonotype was detected ten times or more. The V and J genes are TRBV4-1 and TRBJ2-3; unclear D gene. In germline, CDR1 is MGHRA, CDR2 YSYEKL. V lost 1 base to trimming and J lost 2 bases, with 13 bases between them. The CDR3 contains 16 residues. The CDR3 DNA reads TGCGCCAGCAGCCAAGGCGAGCCAATAATCACAGATACGCAGTATTTT. Its translation is CASSQGEPIITDTQYF.

This clonotype was recorded many times. The chain carries TRBV5-1 and TRBJ2-2; D ambiguous. The germline gives CDR1 SGHRS, CDR2 YFSETQ. The CDR3 has 12 amino acids. Trimming took 2 bases from V and 7 from J, leaving 6 bases between them. This CDR3 is CASSFVVGELFF. For the CDR3, the DNA is TGCGCCAGCAGCTTCGTAGTCGGGGAGCTGTTTTTT.